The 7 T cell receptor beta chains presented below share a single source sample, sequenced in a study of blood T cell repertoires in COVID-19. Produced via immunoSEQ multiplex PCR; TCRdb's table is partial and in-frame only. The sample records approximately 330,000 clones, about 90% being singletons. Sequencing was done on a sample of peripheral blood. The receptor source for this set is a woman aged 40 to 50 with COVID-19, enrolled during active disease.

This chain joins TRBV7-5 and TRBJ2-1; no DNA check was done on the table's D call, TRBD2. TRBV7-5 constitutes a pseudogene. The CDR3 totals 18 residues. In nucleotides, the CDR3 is TGTGCCAGAAGCTTTTCACCTCTAGCGGGAGGCCCCTACAATGAGCAGTTCTTC. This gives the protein CARSFSPLAGGPYNEQFF.

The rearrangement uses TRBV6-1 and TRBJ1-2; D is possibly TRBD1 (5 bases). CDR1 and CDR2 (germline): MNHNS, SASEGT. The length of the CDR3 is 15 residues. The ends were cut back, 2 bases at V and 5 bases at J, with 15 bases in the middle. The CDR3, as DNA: TGTGCCAGCAGTGAAAAACAGGAGACCAGATATGGCTACACCTTC. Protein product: CASSEKQETRYGYTF.

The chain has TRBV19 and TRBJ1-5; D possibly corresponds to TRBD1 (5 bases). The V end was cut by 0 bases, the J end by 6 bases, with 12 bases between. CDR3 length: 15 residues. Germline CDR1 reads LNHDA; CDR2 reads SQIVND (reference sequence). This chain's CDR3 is CASSIEGNTGQPQHF. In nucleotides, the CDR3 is TGTGCCAGTAGTATAGAAGGGAATACAGGTCAGCCCCAGCATTTT.

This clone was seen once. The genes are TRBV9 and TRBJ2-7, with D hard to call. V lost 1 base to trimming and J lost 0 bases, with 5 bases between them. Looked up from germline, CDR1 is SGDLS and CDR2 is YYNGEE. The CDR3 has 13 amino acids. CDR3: CASSVSTSYEQYF. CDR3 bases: TGTGCCAGCAGCGTATCTACCTCCTACGAGCAGTACTTC.

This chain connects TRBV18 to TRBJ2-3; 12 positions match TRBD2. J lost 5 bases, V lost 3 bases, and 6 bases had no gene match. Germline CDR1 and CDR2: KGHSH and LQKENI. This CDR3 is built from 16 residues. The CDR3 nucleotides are TGTGCCAGCTCACCCAAACTAGCGGGGGGACAAGATACGCAGTATTTT. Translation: CASSPKLAGGQDTQYF. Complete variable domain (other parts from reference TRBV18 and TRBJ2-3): NAGVMQNPRHLVRRRGQEARLRCSPMKGHSHVYWYRQLPEEGLKFMVYLQKENIIDESGMPKERFSAEFPKEGPSILRIQQVVRGDSAAYFCASSPKLAGGQDTQYFGPGTRLTVL.

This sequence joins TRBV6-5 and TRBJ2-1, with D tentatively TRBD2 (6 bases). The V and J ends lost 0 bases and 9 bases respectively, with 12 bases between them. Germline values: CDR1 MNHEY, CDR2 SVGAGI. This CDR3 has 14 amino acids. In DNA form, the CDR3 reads TGTGCCAGCAGTTACTCGGGAGGATTTAGTGAGCAGTTCTTC. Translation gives CASSYSGGFSEQFF.

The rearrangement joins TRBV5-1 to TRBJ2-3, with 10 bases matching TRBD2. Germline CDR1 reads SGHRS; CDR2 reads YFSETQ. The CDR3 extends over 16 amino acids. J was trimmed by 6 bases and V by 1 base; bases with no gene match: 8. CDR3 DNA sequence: TGCGCCAGCAGCTTGTTGTCTAGCGGGGGTTCCGATACGCAGTATTTT. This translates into CASSLLSSGGSDTQYF.